This T cell receptor (beta chain) was identified during a study of blood T cell repertoires in COVID-19. Original processing notes: By means of reference gene primer amplification, nucleated cell counts were estimated. Clones were read by immunoSEQ multiplex PCR, and TCRdb kept only the in-frame ones, dropping some. That table supplies the V and J calls and clone size; D and trimming were determined from the DNA. The data hold roughly 190,000 clones, with about nine tenths observed a single time. This CDR3 has 15 residues. From germline, CDR1 is SGHAT and CDR2 FQDESV (reference sequence). The J segment lost 5 bases and the V segment lost 3 bases, leaving 6 bases of the junction unmatched.

This clonotype originated in a man aged 50-60 years with acute or convalescent COVID-19. The sample comprised peripheral blood. The V call is TRBV11-1, the J call TRBJ2-2, with 7 nucleotides matching TRBD1. The CDR3 DNA sequence: TGTGCCAGCAGCTTCTCACAGGGGAGAACCGGGGAGCTGTTTTTT. The encoded protein is CASSFSQGRTGELFF.